The 8 T cell receptor beta chains below all came from one sample that was sequenced in a study of T cells in Graves' hyperthyroidism and ophthalmopathy. TCR beta CDR3 regions were amplified from RNA. First-round RT-PCR targeting the TCR CDR3 was performed with the HTBI primer set. Via MiXCR, TCRdb re-called the multiplex PCR reads, giving one row per CDR3 protein. The table has around 300,000 distinct CDR3 sequences, 10% to 15% seen once. Sequencing input: blood. All receptors come from a woman in her 30s with Graves' hyperthyroidism that later progressed to Graves' ophthalmopathy.

As for this clonotype: A read error may explain this, as a much larger clone is one base away. This chain joins TRBV5-6 and TRBJ2-5; D perhaps matches TRBD2 (6 bases). Trimming took off 4 bases at V and 0 bases at J, with 13 bases between the two ends. Germline V gene data show CDR1 as SGHDT and CDR2 as YYEEEE. The CDR3 has 15 residues. The CDR3 region is CASSPWASDQETQYF. DNA of the CDR3: TGTGCCAGCAGCCCATGGGCTAGCGACCAAGAGACCCAGTACTTC.

This clonotype was detected many times. The chain employs TRBV28 and TRBJ2-1; D gene uncertain. Trimming stripped 3 bases from V and 6 bases from J, with 12 bases between. Per germline, CDR1 MDHEN and CDR2 SYDVKM. The CDR3 contains 14 residues. The CDR3 nucleotides are TGTGCCAGCAGTTTTGCAGAAGACCCCAATGAGCAGTTCTTC. Protein sequence: CASSFAEDPNEQFF.

The table lists this clonotype with many counts. The rearrangement links TRBV7-9 to TRBJ1-1; maybe TRBD1 (6 bases). The V end was cut by 0 bases, the J end by 10 bases, with 21 bases between. CDR1 is SEHNR, CDR2 FQNEAQ, per germline (reference sequence). The CDR3 consists of 16 residues. The CDR3 DNA is TGTGCCAGCAGCTTAGCGAATGGGGGGGCCATTCGTACAGCTTTCTTT. This sequence encodes CASSLANGGAIRTAFF.

This clonotype turned up a few times. The J gene is TRBJ2-7, the V gene TRBV20-1; TRBD2 might be the D (7 bases). CDR1 is DFQATT and CDR2 is SNEGSKA in the germline V gene (reference sequence). The V end lost 1 base, the J end lost 5 bases, and 21 bases lay between the germline ends. CDR3 length: 16 amino acids. CDR3 protein: CSARVPGGEGGHEQYF. Written as DNA, the CDR3 is TGCAGTGCTAGAGTTCCCGGGGGCGAGGGGGGGCACGAGCAGTACTTC.

Ten or more counts support this clonotype. The genes are TRBV27 and TRBJ2-3, with 9 bases lining up with TRBD2. With 4 bases clipped from V and 1 base from J, the junction kept 9 bases outside the gene matches. There are 17 residues in the CDR3. Germline loops: CDR1 MNHEY, CDR2 SMNVEV (reference sequence). CDR3 sequence: CASSYTRTSDRTDTQYF. The CDR3 coding sequence is TGTGCCAGCAGTTACACAAGGACTAGCGACCGCACAGATACGCAGTATTTT.

This clonotype has at least ten counts. The chain carries TRBV7-9 and TRBJ2-3; 9 nucleotides align to TRBD1. Trimming took 4 bases from V and 6 from J; bases not matched to a gene: 8. Germline V lookup: CDR1 SEHNR, CDR2 FQNEAQ (reference sequence). The CDR3 spans 15 residues. The CDR3 coding sequence is TGTGCCAGCAGCTCAACAGGGGGCCAGAGGGATACGCAGTATTTT. Translating it yields CASSSTGGQRDTQYF.

This clonotype showed up many times. This chain joins TRBV6-1 and TRBJ2-7, with D maybe TRBD1 (5 bases). V was trimmed by 5 bases and J by 4 bases, leaving 12 bases between them. Looked up from germline, CDR1 is MNHNS and CDR2 is SASEGT. This CDR3 is 13 amino acids long. CDR3 sequence: CASSYGDRYEQYF. In nucleotides, the CDR3 is TGTGCCAGCAGTTACGGTGACAGATACGAGCAGTACTTC.

The rearrangement links TRBV25-1 to TRBJ2-1; D not certain. V shed 2 bases and J shed 9 bases, with 11 bases lying between them. The CDR3 runs 13 residues. Germline values: CDR1 MGHDK, CDR2 SYGVNS. The CDR3 spells CASSEKGLIEQFF. The DNA for the CDR3 is TGTGCCAGCAGTGAAAAAGGTTTGATTGAGCAGTTCTTC.